The rows below give T cell receptor beta chains drawn from one sample of a study of blood T cell dynamics during melanoma immunotherapy. Profiled with immunoSEQ multiplex PCR; TCRdb holds only in-frame clones, not every one. This sample yields 10,000 to 12,000 clones, of which 80% to 90% are seen a single time; approximately 6.9% belongs to the top ten. Source: blood, taken from a patient treated with checkpoint blockade. The receptors here all came from a human donor with melanoma. Each CDR3 is given with its conserved first and last residue. The D gene is left open where the match is weak. The size field is filled for only some rows; it gives once, few, many or a size class.

TGTGCCAGTAGTATCCGGGGGACACTGAATCAGCCCCAGCATTTT,CASSIRGTLNQPQHF,TRBJ1-5,-,TRBV19,-
TGTGCCAGCAGTGAAATGGGGGGGCTATCGCCCCAGCATTTT,CASSEMGGLSPQHF,TRBJ1-5,-,TRBV6-1,-
TGTGCCAGCAGCCAAGATGCGACAAGCTCTGGAAACACCATATATTTT,CASSQDATSSGNTIYF,TRBJ1-3,-,TRBV4-2,-
TGTGCCAGCAGCTTTCAAGCGGGGGGTAACCAAGAGACCCAGTACTTC,CASSFQAGGNQETQYF,TRBJ2-5,TRBD2,TRBV5-5,once
TGTGCCACCCTCTTAGCGGGGGGCCACAATGAGCAGTTCTTC,CATLLAGGHNEQFF,TRBJ2-1,TRBD2,TRBV2,-
TGTGCCACCAGCAGCCGGGACTCCGAGACCCAGTACTTC,CATSSRDSETQYF,TRBJ2-5,-,TRBV15,-
TGTGCCAGCAGCCAGAACAGGGGGCAGACTGAAGCTTTCTTT,CASSQNRGQTEAFF,TRBJ1-1,TRBD1,TRBV5-6,-
TGCGCCAGCAGCTTGTCGCAGGGGGAGGATACGCAGTATTTT,CASSLSQGEDTQYF,TRBJ2-3,TRBD1,TRBV5-1,-
TGTGCCAGCAGCTTGACGGGACGGGACTATGGCTACACCTTC,CASSLTGRDYGYTF,TRBJ1-2,-,TRBV5-8,-
TGTGCCAGCAGTGGCGGGCTGACTTTTGGCTACACCTTC,CASSGGLTFGYTF,TRBJ1-2,-,TRBV6-1,-
TGTGCCAGCAGTTCGGGGAGCGGAAGGGAAAAACTGTTTTTT,CASSSGSGREKLFF,TRBJ1-4,-,TRBV27,-
TGTGCCAGCAGCTCGGGGACTAGCGGGGGCGTGGATGAGCAGTTCTTC,CASSSGTSGGVDEQFF,TRBJ2-1,TRBD2,TRBV7-9,-
TGTGCCAGTAGTATACGTGGCGGGGGCACTGAAGCTTTCTTT,CASSIRGGGTEAFF,TRBJ1-1,-,TRBV19,few
TGTGCCAGCAGTCGGGACAGGGGTGACGGCTACACCTTC,CASSRDRGDGYTF,TRBJ1-2,TRBD1,TRBV7-3,-
TGCGCCAGCAGTGAGAGGAGCGGGGGGGCCGATGAGCAGTTCTTC,CASSERSGGADEQFF,TRBJ2-1,TRBD2,TRBV10-2,once
TGTGCCAGCAGTGAAGGGTTGGCGGAATGGGCTAGCGGGGGCCACGGGGAGACCCAGTACTTC,CASSEGLAEWASGGHGETQYF,TRBJ2-5,TRBD2,TRBV6-1,-
TGTGCCAGTACCGAAGGCGGGCTAGCGGGGCGCCCGAGGACCGGGGAGCTGTTTTTT,CASTEGGLAGRPRTGELFF,TRBJ2-2,TRBD2,TRBV19,-
TGTGCCAGTAGTATGGGGAGGGTTAACTATGGCTACACCTTC,CASSMGRVNYGYTF,TRBJ1-2,-,TRBV19,-
TGTGCCAGTAGCCCAACTGGGGCGGTCTCTGGAAACACCATATATTTT,CASSPTGAVSGNTIYF,TRBJ1-3,-,TRBV19,-
TGTGCCAGCAGTTATGCGGGGGGGCTGGGTGAAAAACTGTTTTTT,CASSYAGGLGEKLFF,TRBJ1-4,-,TRBV6-5,once
TGTGCCAGCAGCGTAGAGGGCCGGGAGACCCAGTACTTC,CASSVEGRETQYF,TRBJ2-5,-,TRBV9,-
TGCGCCAGCAGCCTTTACAGGGGGAAGGAAGACTATGGCTACACCTTC,CASSLYRGKEDYGYTF,TRBJ1-2,TRBD1,TRBV4-3,once
TGTGCCAGCAGCTTAGAGTGGGTCGGAAACACCATATATTTT,CASSLEWVGNTIYF,TRBJ1-3,-,TRBV11-2,-
TGTGCCAGCAGCTTGTCTACGGGACTAGCGGGGGGTTACAATGAGCAGTTCTTC,CASSLSTGLAGGYNEQFF,TRBJ2-1,TRBD2,TRBV7-9,-
TGTGCCAGCAGGCGGGACTATAATTCACCCCTCCACTTT,CASRRDYNSPLHF,TRBJ1-6,-,TRBV6-4,-
TGTGCCAGCAGGAGGGACCTTAACTATGGCTACACCTTC,CASRRDLNYGYTF,TRBJ1-2,-,TRBV27,-
TGTGCCAGCAGCTTAGCGACAGTGAACACTGAAGCTTTCTTT,CASSLATVNTEAFF,TRBJ1-1,-,TRBV7-8,-
TGCGCCAGCAGTCCTTCAGCTGAGACCCAGTACTTC,CASSPSAETQYF,TRBJ2-5,-,TRBV23-1,-
TGCGCCAGCAATCGGGAGCACGGTTCACCCCTCCACTTT,CASNREHGSPLHF,TRBJ1-6,-,TRBV10-2,-
TGTGCCAGCAGCCGCCAGGAGATCCCGGGCACAGATACGCAGTATTTT,CASSRQEIPGTDTQYF,TRBJ2-3,-,TRBV7-8,-
TGCGCCAGCAGCCTAGACAGGGGGCGATACACTGAAGCTTTCTTT,CASSLDRGRYTEAFF,TRBJ1-1,TRBD1,TRBV4-3,-
TGTGCCAGCAGTTTTCGACCGGAGGGCACTGAAGCTTTCTTT,CASSFRPEGTEAFF,TRBJ1-1,-,TRBV27,-
TGTGCCAGCAGCCCAGGGACAGGGGTGGGCACTGAAGCTTTCTTT,CASSPGTGVGTEAFF,TRBJ1-1,TRBD1,TRBV11-1,few
TGTGCCAGTAGTCCTCGAGAGAGCTCTGGAAACACCATATATTTT,CASSPRESSGNTIYF,TRBJ1-3,-,TRBV19,-
TGTGCCAGCAGCGTCCCCTCCGGGGAGCTGTTTTTT,CASSVPSGELFF,TRBJ2-2,-,TRBV9,once
TGTGCCAGCAGCTTGGCTGGACAGGAAATGGGGTCCTATAATTCACCCCTCCACTTT,CASSLAGQEMGSYNSPLHF,TRBJ1-6,TRBD1,TRBV5-4,-
TGTGCCAGCAGCGTAAGGGGTGCAGATACGCAGTATTTT,CASSVRGADTQYF,TRBJ2-3,-,TRBV9,-
TGCGCCAGCAGCACACAGGGGCCCCAGACTGAAGCTTTCTTT,CASSTQGPQTEAFF,TRBJ1-1,TRBD1,TRBV5-1,-
TGCGCCAGCAGTGGGGACAGGTTAGGAGAGCAGTTCTTC,CASSGDRLGEQFF,TRBJ2-1,TRBD1,TRBV10-1,-
TGTGCCAGCAGCCCGCAGGGGAACACCGGGGAGCTGTTTTTT,CASSPQGNTGELFF,TRBJ2-2,-,TRBV7-3,-
TGTGCCAGCGGAACTAGCGGGGGTATGGGGACCCAGTACTTC,CASGTSGGMGTQYF,TRBJ2-5,TRBD2,TRBV9,few
TGTGCCAGCAAACCACCATACTATGGCTACACCTTC,CASKPPYYGYTF,TRBJ1-2,-,TRBV2,large
TGTGCCAGCAGCCCCCCGGGCTATGAGACCCAGTACTTC,CASSPPGYETQYF,TRBJ2-5,-,TRBV6-5,-
TGTGCCAGCAGTGACACAGGGGCCCTGAACACTGAAGCTTTCTTT,CASSDTGALNTEAFF,TRBJ1-1,TRBD1,TRBV6-4,medium-sized
TGTGCCAGCTCACCGTCGGGACAGGGGGCGCGAGGCGGAAACACCATATATTTT,CASSPSGQGARGGNTIYF,TRBJ1-3,TRBD1,TRBV18,-
TGCAGTGCTAATCGTATGGCAGGGCCGGCCTTC,CSANRMAGPAF,TRBJ1-2,-,TRBV20-1,once
TGTGCCAGCAGCCGACAGGGGGGAGGAGAGACCCAGTACTTC,CASSRQGGGETQYF,TRBJ2-5,TRBD1,TRBV7-2,-
TGTGCCAGCAGTTACCCCTCGCGGGGGCAGTACAATGAGCAGTTCTTC,CASSYPSRGQYNEQFF,TRBJ2-1,-,TRBV6-6,-